One and the same sample provided the 6 T cell receptor beta chains below, sequenced in a study of blood T cell repertoires in COVID-19. Clones were sequenced by immunoSEQ multiplex PCR, and TCRdb holds only the in-frame ones, with some missing. The table includes some 150,000 clones, 85% detected once. The source material was peripheral blood. All receptors come from a human donor with acute or convalescent COVID-19. The donor label of this sample is uncertain.

This chain joins TRBV14 and TRBJ1-5, with D uncertain. Trimming shortened V by 3 bases and J by 2 bases, and 5 bases separated the two germline ends. CDR1 is SGHDN and CDR2 is FVKESK in the germline V gene. The CDR3 sequence is 13 residues long. CDR3 residues: CASSHTGNQPQHF. In DNA, the CDR3 is TGTGCCAGCAGCCACACGGGCAATCAGCCCCAGCATTTT.

The rearrangement uses TRBV4-1 and TRBJ2-7; D is uncertain. Germline loops: CDR1 MGHRA, CDR2 YSYEKL. Trimming took 0 bases from V and 3 from J, leaving 18 bases between them. This CDR3 has 17 residues. CDR3 sequence reads: CASSQEVLGPLLYEQYF. In DNA form, the CDR3 reads TGCGCCAGCAGCCAAGAAGTTCTTGGTCCCCTACTCTACGAGCAGTACTTC.

The CDR3 is CASRPLHNSPLHF. The CDR3 bases are TGTGCCAGCAGGCCACTCCATAATTCACCCCTCCACTTT. V usage is TRBV27 and J usage is TRBJ1-6, with D unclear. The germline V gene encodes CDR1 MNHEY and CDR2 SMNVEV (reference sequence). Trimming shortened V by 6 bases and J by 5 bases, and 8 bases separated the two germline ends. The CDR3 spans 13 residues.

The chain is built from TRBV11-2 and TRBJ2-5, with TRBD1 identical over 7 bases. The CDR3 sequence is 15 residues long. V trimming: 0 bases; J trimming: 4 bases; junction bases outside the gene matches: 5. Looked up from germline, CDR1 is SGHAT and CDR2 is FQNNGV. The CDR3 DNA follows: TGTGCCAGCAGCTTAGATTGGACAGGCCGAGAGACCCAGTACTTC. Amino acid sequence: CASSLDWTGRETQYF.

V is TRBV18 and J is TRBJ1-2; TRBD1 matches at 7 bases. J was trimmed by 6 bases and V by 6 bases; bases with no gene match: 10. This CDR3 is 14 amino acids long. Germline V gene data show CDR1 as KGHSH and CDR2 as LQKENI. Written as DNA, the CDR3 is TGTGCCAGCTCCCGTGGACAGGCCCCAAATGGCTACACCTTC. Residues: CASSRGQAPNGYTF.

J is TRBJ2-3 and V is TRBV6-5; weak D call: TRBD2 (5 bases). Germline V CDR1 and CDR2: MNHEY, SVGAGI. The CDR3 has 12 amino acids. Deletions cut 6 bases from V and 2 bases from J, with 6 bases between. CDR3 loop: CASREVTDTQYF. In DNA, the CDR3 is TGTGCCAGCAGGGAGGTCACAGATACGCAGTATTTT.